This TCR beta chain is from a study of blood T cell repertoires in COVID-19. Study at large: COVID-19 samples from acute and convalescent phases originated in the United States, Italy and Spain.

Authors' data handling: Estimation of nucleated cell counts relied on the amplification of reference gene primers. Profiling relied on immunoSEQ multiplex PCR, and the TCRdb table lists in-frame clones only, not all of them. From that table come the V and J calls and clone size; the DNA was used to work out D and trimming. In the table there are approximately 230,000 clones, 80% to 90% of which are singletons. The germline V gene has CDR1 MGHRA and CDR2 YSYEKL. J was trimmed by 4 bases and V by 4 bases; bases with no gene match: 4. The CDR3 contains 14 residues. The study recruited people aged roughly 18 to 100 years across more than 20 US areas. Assignment of participants to cohorts was predicated upon participant-reported clinical history.

The sample comprised PBMCs or T cells enriched from blood (not recorded which). The chain couples TRBV4-1 to TRBJ2-7, with 10 bases that match TRBD1. This TCR was sampled from a man between 40 and 49 years old who had recovered from COVID-19. CDR3: CASSLGQGVYEQYF. CDR3 in DNA: TGCGCCAGCAGCCTTGGACAGGGGGTGTACGAGCAGTACTTC.